This entry lists 6 T cell receptor beta chains sequenced from one sample in a study of blood T cells in healthy people across ages. A sample-barcoded 5' primer and a J-beta primer mix were used in a second PCR of roughly 7 to 11 cycles. Each CDR3 protein is one row after TCRdb ran MiXCR on the 5' RACE reads. The table has about 1.4 million distinct CDR3 sequences, approximately 59% seen once. The sequenced sample consisted of blood. The receptors come from a man in his late teens or twenties in good health.

This CDR3 reads CASSGTRGFGYTF. In nucleotides, the CDR3 is TGTGCCAGCAGTGGAACCAGGGGGTTTGGCTACACCTTC. The chain couples TRBV25-1 to TRBJ1-2, with 7 bases fitting TRBD1. With 4 bases clipped from V and 7 bases from J, the junction kept 6 bases outside the gene matches. The CDR3 is 13 amino acids. Germline lookup yields CDR1 MGHDK and CDR2 SYGVNS.

There are many counts of this clonotype. The chain is built from TRBV7-9 and TRBJ2-7; D unresolved. The CDR3 runs 12 residues. Germline V CDR1 and CDR2: SEHNR, FQNEAQ (reference sequence). V dropped 5 bases and J dropped 3 bases, with 8 bases sitting between them. CDR3 loop: CASSPPNYEQYF. DNA for the CDR3: TGTGCCAGCAGCCCCCCCAACTACGAGCAGTACTTC.

This chain links TRBV7-6 with TRBJ1-1; 8 bases match TRBD1. This CDR3 comprises 18 residues. Germline CDR1 reads SGHVS; CDR2 reads FNYEAQ. Germline trimming cut 0 bases from V and 0 bases from J; bases unmatched to any gene: 9. CDR3 DNA sequence: TGTGCCAGCAGCTTAGCGCTAGGTTTGGACAGGGTGAACACTGAAGCTTTCTTT. Its protein is CASSLALGLDRVNTEAFF.

This chain links TRBV7-9 with TRBJ2-3; D may be TRBD1 (7 bases). There are 17 residues in the CDR3. Between the trimmed V and J ends, which lost 4 bases and 0 bases, there was a span of 17 bases. The germline CDR1 and CDR2 sequences are SEHNR and FQNEAQ (reference sequence). CDR3 sequence (DNA): TGTGCCAGCAGCTACGACAGGGACTTTGGTAGCACAGATACGCAGTATTTT. As protein: CASSYDRDFGSTDTQYF. Full variable domain (missing parts from reference TRBV7-9 and TRBJ2-3): DTGVSQNPRHKITKRGQNVTFRCDPISEHNRLYWYRQTLGQGPEFLTYFQNEAQLEKSRLLSDRFSAERPKGSFSTLEIQRTEQGDSAMYLCASSYDRDFGSTDTQYFGPGTRLTVL.

The chain recombines TRBV7-2 with TRBJ1-4; the match to TRBD1 covers 7 bases. The length of the CDR3 is 15 residues. J gave up 7 bases and V 0 bases, and 5 bases lay outside the gene matches. In germline, CDR1 is SGHTA, CDR2 FQGNSA. The CDR3 protein is CASSLASRGTEKLFF. In DNA form, the CDR3 reads TGTGCCAGCAGCTTAGCGTCCAGGGGGACTGAAAAACTGTTTTTT.

This clonotype has just a few counts. The chain links TRBV2 to TRBJ2-7; D gene ambiguous. The CDR3 is 15 residues long. Germline loops: CDR1 SNHLY, CDR2 FYNNEI. V lost 1 base to trimming and J lost 3 bases, with 13 bases between them. This chain's CDR3 is CASSEDPAILYEQYF. CDR3 sequence (DNA): TGTGCCAGCAGTGAAGATCCAGCGATCCTCTACGAGCAGTACTTC.